This TCR beta chain was recorded in a study of T-cell memory formation after mild COVID-19. Trimming cost V 4 bases and J 0 bases, with 12 bases left between them. The CDR3 runs 15 residues. Germline V gene lookup returns CDR1 SQVTM and CDR2 ANQGSEA. TCRdb analysed the 5' RACE reads with MiXCR anew, one entry per CDR3 protein. This sample has 250,000 to 300,000 distinct CDR3 sequences; around 15% occur once, and the top ten carry approximately 25%. This clonotype was counted a few times. The sequenced material came from PBMCs or a T cell subset sorted from them (not recorded which). The clonotype comes from a man younger than 35 who had mild COVID-19 (a few samples of this study predate the infection). Cell type and time point are not known. The chain combines TRBV29-1 with TRBJ2-2; D possibly corresponds to TRBD1 (5 bases). As DNA, the CDR3 is TGCAGCGTTGGAATTGCAGGGACGAACACCGGGGAGCTGTTTTTT. Residues: CSVGIAGTNTGELFF.